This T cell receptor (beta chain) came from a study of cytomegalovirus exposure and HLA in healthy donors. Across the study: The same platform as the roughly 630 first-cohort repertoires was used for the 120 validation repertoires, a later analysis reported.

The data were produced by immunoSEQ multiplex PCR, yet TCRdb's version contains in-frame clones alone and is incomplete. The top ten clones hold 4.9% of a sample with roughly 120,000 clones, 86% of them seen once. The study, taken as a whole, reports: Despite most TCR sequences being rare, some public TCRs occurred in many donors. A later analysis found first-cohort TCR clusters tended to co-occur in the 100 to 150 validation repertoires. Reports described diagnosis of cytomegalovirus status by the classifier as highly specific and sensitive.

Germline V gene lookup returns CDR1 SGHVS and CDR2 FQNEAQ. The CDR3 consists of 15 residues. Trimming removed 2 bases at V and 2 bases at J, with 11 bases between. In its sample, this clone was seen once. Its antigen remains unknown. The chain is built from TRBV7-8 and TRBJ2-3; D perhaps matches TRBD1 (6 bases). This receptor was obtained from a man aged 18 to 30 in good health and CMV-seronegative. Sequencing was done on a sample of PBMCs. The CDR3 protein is CASSLTGQHTDTQYF. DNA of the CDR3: TGTGCCAGCAGCTTAACGGGACAACACACAGATACGCAGTATTTT.